These 22 T cell receptor beta chains share one sample of origin, sequenced in a study of T cells in localized non-small cell lung cancer. The repertoire was sequenced with immunoSEQ multiplex PCR; TCRdb's copy has only in-frame clones and lacks some. The table includes some 30,000 clones, approximately 81% detected once. The sample here was peripheral blood, taken before any cancer treatment. The receptors originated from an older male donor with stage II squamous cell lung carcinoma.

V usage is TRBV11-1 and J usage is TRBJ2-2; 11 positions agree with TRBD1. CDR1 is SGHAT and CDR2 is FQDESV in the germline V gene (reference sequence). The CDR3 sequence is 17 residues long. V was pared by 1 base and J by 6 bases, with 7 bases of the junction left unmatched. The CDR3 DNA reads as TGTGCCAGCAGCTTAGTATTCCCGGGACAGGGGGCCGGGGAGCTGTTTTTT. Protein: CASSLVFPGQGAGELFF.

The chain links TRBV4-3 to TRBJ2-7; tentative D call: TRBD2 (5 bases). V lost 4 bases and J lost 3, with 10 bases in between. Germline CDR1 reads LGHNA; CDR2 reads YSLEER. The CDR3 spans 13 residues. Written as DNA, the CDR3 is TGCGCCAGCAGCCGGGCAGCGGACTACGAGCAGTACTTC. As protein: CASSRAADYEQYF.

The chain uses TRBV7-3 and TRBJ2-5; 8 positions match TRBD2. The junction had 6 bases not matched to a gene; V was cut back by 1 base and J by 5 bases. Germline CDR1 reads SGHTA; CDR2 reads FQGTGA. This CDR3 has 15 residues. The DNA for the CDR3 is TGTGCCAGCAGCTTAATGGGACTAGTCTCGGAGACCCAGTACTTC. Encoded protein: CASSLMGLVSETQYF. Using reference TRBV7-3 and TRBJ2-5 for the parts outside the CDR3, the full variable domain is GAGVSQTPSNKVTEKGKYVELRCDPISGHTALYWYRQSLGQGPEFLIYFQGTGAADDSGLPNDRFFAVRPEGSVSTLKIQRTERGDSAVYLCASSLMGLVSETQYFGPGTRLLVL.

The V gene is TRBV7-2, the J gene TRBJ2-1, with TRBD2 identical over 14 bases. V was clipped by 5 bases and J by 9 bases; unmatched bases: 9. This CDR3 region has 16 residues. Germline values: CDR1 SGHTA, CDR2 FQGNSA. CDR3 coding DNA: TGTGCCAGCAGCAGATCGGGACTAGCGGGAGCGGGTGAGCAGTTCTTC. Translating it yields CASSRSGLAGAGEQFF.

This clone turned up a few times. This chain joins TRBV11-2 and TRBJ2-1; maybe TRBD2 (5 bases). V was shortened by 5 bases and J by 4 bases, with 18 bases between the two germline ends. Germline assignment: CDR1 SGHAT and CDR2 FQNNGV. CDR3 length: 16 amino acids. DNA of the CDR3: TGTGCCAGCAGCCCCCTCCACGGGGTCTCGTACAATGAGCAGTTCTTC. Its translation is CASSPLHGVSYNEQFF.

This clone has more than one count but fewer than ten. The V and J genes are TRBV5-4 and TRBJ1-1, with TRBD1 as a possible D gene (5 bases). V dropped 6 bases and J dropped 1 base, with 10 bases sitting between them. The germline CDR1 and CDR2 sequences are SGHNT and YYREEE (reference sequence). This CDR3 has 13 amino acids. The CDR3 bases are TGTGCCAGCAAGGGGAACCAGAACACTGAAGCTTTCTTT. Protein sequence: CASKGNQNTEAFF.

This clone was seen more than once but under ten times. The V and J genes are TRBV7-2 and TRBJ2-1; D is ambiguous. Germline V CDR1 and CDR2: SGHTA, FQGNSA. CDR3 size: 15 residues. Between the trimmed V and J ends, which lost 3 bases and 0 bases, there was a span of 9 bases. In nucleotides, the CDR3 is TGTGCCAGCAGCTTCGACGTAAGCTCCTACAATGAGCAGTTCTTC. It translates to CASSFDVSSYNEQFF. The complete variable domain, with remaining parts taken from reference TRBV7-2 and TRBJ2-1, reads GAGVSQSPSNKVTEKGKDVELRCDPISGHTALYWYRQSLGQGLEFLIYFQGNSAPDKSGLPSDRFSAERTGGSVSTLTIQRTQQEDSAVYLCASSFDVSSYNEQFFGPGTRLTVL.

This chain joins TRBV9 and TRBJ1-1, with a tentative D call TRBD1 (6 bases). Germline loops: CDR1 SGDLS, CDR2 YYNGEE. Trimming stripped 6 bases from V and 8 bases from J, with 14 bases between. The CDR3 is 12 amino acids. CDR3 nucleotides: TGTGCCAGCAACCTGGGGGGCGGGGAAGCTTTCTTT. Translating it yields CASNLGGGEAFF.

The V call is TRBV6-5, the J call TRBJ2-7; D tentatively reads TRBD1 or TRBD2 (5 bases each). The germline V and J ends were trimmed by 0 bases and 6 bases, with 9 bases remaining between them. Germline CDR1 reads MNHEY; CDR2 reads SVGAGI. The CDR3 contains 13 residues. CDR3 nucleotides: TGTGCCAGCAGTTACTCGGGGGTTACCGAGCAGTACTTC. Its translation is CASSYSGVTEQYF.

J is TRBJ2-6 and V is TRBV19; no definite D call. V was shortened by 5 bases and J by 4 bases, with 15 bases between the two germline ends. CDR3 length: 16 amino acids. Per germline, CDR1 LNHDA and CDR2 SQIVND (reference sequence). The CDR3 nucleotides read TGTGCCAGTAGTCAGGATTGGGCCCGAGGGGCCAACGTCCTGACTTTC. Its protein product is CASSQDWARGANVLTF.

The chain links TRBV28 to TRBJ2-7; D gene uncertain. The CDR3 sequence is 11 residues long. Germline CDR1 and CDR2: MDHEN and SYDVKM. Trimming took off 3 bases at V and 5 bases at J, with 5 bases between the two ends. The CDR3 loop is CASSFSNEQYF. The DNA for the CDR3 is TGTGCCAGCAGTTTTTCGAACGAGCAGTACTTC. Full variable domain (remainder filled in from reference TRBV28 and TRBJ2-7): DVKVTQSSRYLVKRTGEKVFLECVQDMDHENMFWYRQDPGLGLRLIYFSYDVKMKEKGDIPEGYSVSREKKERFSLILESASTNQTSMYLCASSFSNEQYFGPGTRLTVT.

The chain carries TRBV4-3 and TRBJ1-5; 7 nucleotides agree with TRBD1. V shed 4 bases, J shed 3 bases, and the junction held 6 bases outside the gene matches. This CDR3 is built from 15 residues. Germline V gene lookup returns CDR1 LGHNA and CDR2 YSLEER. The CDR3 DNA reads as TGCGCCAGCAGCCTTTCGGGACAGTTCAATCAGCCCCAGCATTTT. It codes for CASSLSGQFNQPQHF.

The gene calls are TRBV11-2 and TRBJ1-2; D remains ambiguous. The germline V gene encodes CDR1 SGHAT and CDR2 FQNNGV. The CDR3 length is 13 residues. The V and J ends lost 1 base and 4 bases respectively, with 7 bases between them. The CDR3 coding sequence is TGTGCCAGCAGCTTAGCGTCACTCTATGGCTACACCTTC. Residues: CASSLASLYGYTF.

The chain uses TRBV19 and TRBJ1-2; D not resolved. This CDR3 is built from 13 residues. Germline CDR1 and CDR2: LNHDA and SQIVND (reference sequence). V dropped 6 bases and J dropped 7 bases, with 15 bases sitting between them. Written as DNA, the CDR3 is TGTGCCAGTAGCGAGACGTATGCTGTTGGCTACACCTTC. As protein: CASSETYAVGYTF.

The chain links TRBV18 to TRBJ1-6; a possible D gene is TRBD1 (5 bases). Germline V gene lookup returns CDR1 KGHSH and CDR2 LQKENI. Trimming removed 4 bases at V and 7 bases at J, with 8 bases between. CDR3 size: 13 residues. CDR3 DNA: TGTGCCAGCTCACAACAGGCGAATTCACCCCTCCACTTT. Protein sequence: CASSQQANSPLHF.

This clone appeared once. The chain links TRBV5-1 to TRBJ2-1; 7 bases are a match to TRBD2. This CDR3 region has 14 residues. CDR1 and CDR2 from the germline V gene are SGHRS and YFSETQ. J lost 12 bases, V lost 5 bases, and 14 bases had no gene match. The DNA of the CDR3 is TGCGCCAGCAGGTTGACTAGCCACCTCCCCTGGCAGTTCTTC. It yields the protein CASRLTSHLPWQFF.

The chain uses TRBV7-2 and TRBJ2-2; D not resolved. The CDR3 extends over 13 amino acids. Trimming took off 5 bases at V and 10 bases at J, with 14 bases between the two ends. From germline, CDR1 is SGHTA and CDR2 FQGNSA. CDR3 protein: CASSPEAEAELFF. CDR3 coding DNA: TGTGCCAGCAGCCCAGAGGCAGAGGCGGAGCTGTTTTTT.

The CDR3 bases are TGCGCCAGCAGTGGGGGGGACTCTGGGGCCAACGTCCTGACTTTC. Translated, it gives CASSGGDSGANVLTF. This chain links TRBV10-2 with TRBJ2-6; tentative D call: TRBD2 (6 bases). CDR1 and CDR2 (germline): WSHSY, SAAADI. V was clipped by 4 bases and J by 0 bases, with 7 bases between them. The CDR3 extends over 15 amino acids.

The chain carries TRBV28 and TRBJ1-5; D is unclear. The CDR3 consists of 14 residues. Germline assignment: CDR1 MDHEN and CDR2 SYDVKM. The V and J ends lost 6 bases and 3 bases respectively, with 12 bases between them. CDR3 sequence (DNA): TGTGCCAGCAGCCCCTCTCCACCCAATCAGCCCCAGCATTTT. It is translated as CASSPSPPNQPQHF.

The chain recombines TRBV6-1 with TRBJ2-7, with TRBD1 identical over 7 bases. Germline values: CDR1 MNHNS, CDR2 SASEGT. V lost 5 bases to trimming and J lost 0 bases; unmatched junction nucleotides: 7. This CDR3 is built from 15 residues. CDR3 loop: CASSSDRVFSYEQYF. CDR3 sequence (DNA): TGTGCCAGCAGTTCCGACAGGGTATTCTCCTACGAGCAGTACTTC.

V and J are TRBV10-3 and TRBJ1-6, with 7 positions matching TRBD1. The CDR3 has 14 residues. The germline gives CDR1 ENHRY, CDR2 SYGVKD. V gave up 8 bases and J gave up 7 bases; unmatched junction bases: 8. The CDR3 sequence is CAIGDSGLNSPLHF. CDR3 coding DNA: TGTGCCATCGGGGACAGCGGGCTAAATTCACCCCTCCACTTT.

V gene TRBV9 combines with J gene TRBJ2-3; possible D gene TRBD2, 6 bases. This CDR3 comprises 15 residues. The V end lost 4 bases, the J end lost 6 bases, and 18 bases lay between the germline ends. Germline CDR1 reads SGDLS; CDR2 reads YYNGEE. CDR3 in DNA: TGTGCCAGCAGCACACCCGGGACTGCTTCCGATACGCAGTATTTT. It yields the protein CASSTPGTASDTQYF.